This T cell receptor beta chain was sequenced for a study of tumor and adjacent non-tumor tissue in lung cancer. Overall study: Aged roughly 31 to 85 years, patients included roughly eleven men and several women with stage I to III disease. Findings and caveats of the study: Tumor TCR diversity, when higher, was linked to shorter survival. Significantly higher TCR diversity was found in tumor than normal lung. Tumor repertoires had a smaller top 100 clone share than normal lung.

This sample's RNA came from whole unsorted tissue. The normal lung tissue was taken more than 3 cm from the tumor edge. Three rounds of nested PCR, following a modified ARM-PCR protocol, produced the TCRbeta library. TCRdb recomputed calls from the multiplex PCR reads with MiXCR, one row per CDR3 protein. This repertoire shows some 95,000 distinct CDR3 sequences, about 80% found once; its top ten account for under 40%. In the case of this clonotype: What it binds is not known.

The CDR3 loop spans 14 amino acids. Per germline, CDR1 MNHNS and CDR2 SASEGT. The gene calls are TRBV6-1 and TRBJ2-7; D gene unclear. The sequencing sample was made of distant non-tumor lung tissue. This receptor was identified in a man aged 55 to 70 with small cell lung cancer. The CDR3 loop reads CASSFWWVGYEKYV. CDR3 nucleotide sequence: TGTGCCAGCAGCTTCTGGTGGGTCGGCTACGAGAAGTACGTC.